Listed below are T cell receptor beta chains from one sample, sequenced in a study of blood T cell repertoires in COVID-19. Using immunoSEQ multiplex PCR, the repertoire was profiled, and TCRdb retains in-frame clones only, with some absent. The table shows about 170,000 clones, with approximately 87% occurring only once. The sequencing input was PBMCs or T cells enriched from blood (not recorded which). Receptors originate from a woman in her forties or fifties who had recovered from COVID-19. CDR3s include the opening cysteine and the closing phenylalanine or tryptophan. D genes are given only for firm matches. A clone size is listed for some rows: how often the clone was seen (once, few, many), or a class if it is expanded.

J: TRBJ1-2; D: .; V: TRBV2; size: .; CDR3: CASSESGTLTPFYGYTF; DNA: TGTGCCAGCAGTGAGTCCGGGACACTAACCCCATTCTATGGCTACACCTTC
J: TRBJ2-2; D: .; V: TRBV11-1; size: .; CDR3: CASSPTSNTGELFF; DNA: TGTGCCAGCAGCCCTACTAGCAACACCGGGGAGCTGTTTTTT
J: TRBJ2-3; D: .; V: TRBV7-9; size: few; CDR3: CASSSRTAGADTQYF; DNA: TGTGCCAGCAGCTCCCGGACGGCAGGGGCAGATACGCAGTATTTT
J: TRBJ1-1; D: TRBD1; V: TRBV19; size: .; CDR3: CASSGTVNTEAFF; DNA: TGTGCCAGTAGTGGGACAGTAAACACTGAAGCTTTCTTT
J: TRBJ1-2; D: TRBD1; V: TRBV25-1; size: .; CDR3: CASSGQGAGGYTF; DNA: TGTGCCAGCAGCGGACAGGGGGCCGGAGGCTACACCTTC
J: TRBJ1-2; D: .; V: TRBV30; size: .; CDR3: CAWSDGGGEDGYTF; DNA: TGTGCCTGGAGTGACGGGGGGGGAGAGGATGGCTACACCTTC
J: TRBJ1-2; D: .; V: TRBV15; size: .; CDR3: CATSRDGTPNYGYTF; DNA: TGTGCCACCAGCAGAGATGGTACACCCAACTATGGCTACACCTTC
J: TRBJ1-1; D: .; V: TRBV9; size: .; CDR3: CASSEEGLVTEAFF; DNA: TGTGCCAGCAGCGAAGAGGGCTTAGTCACTGAAGCTTTCTTT
J: TRBJ1-6; D: TRBD1; V: TRBV6-1; size: .; CDR3: CASSTGQPSSPLHF; DNA: TGTGCCAGCAGTACGGGACAGCCTAGCTCACCCCTCCACTTT
J: TRBJ1-5; D: .; V: TRBV5-6; size: few; CDR3: CASSLAGNHPQHF; DNA: TGTGCCAGCAGCTTGGCGGGGAATCATCCCCAGCATTTT
J: TRBJ2-5; D: TRBD2; V: TRBV30; size: medium-sized; CDR3: CAWRGTSGQETQYF; DNA: TGTGCCTGGAGGGGGACTAGCGGCCAAGAGACCCAGTACTTC
J: TRBJ2-5; D: TRBD1; V: TRBV29-1; size: .; CDR3: CSVDPGQAETQYF; DNA: TGCAGCGTAGACCCGGGACAGGCGGAGACCCAGTACTTC
J: TRBJ2-3; D: TRBD2; V: TRBV5-6; size: .; CDR3: CASSLGTSWGQYF; DNA: TGTGCCAGCAGCTTGGGGACTAGCTGGGGGCAGTATTTT
J: TRBJ2-1; D: TRBD2; V: TRBV6-5; size: .; CDR3: CASCSGSGRDEQFF; DNA: TGTGCCAGCTGTAGCGGGAGTGGAAGGGATGAGCAGTTCTTC
J: TRBJ1-5; D: TRBD1; V: TRBV28; size: .; CDR3: CASSFGTGKQPQHF; DNA: TGTGCCAGCAGTTTCGGGACAGGGAAGCAGCCCCAGCATTTT
J: TRBJ2-1; D: TRBD2; V: TRBV7-6; size: .; CDR3: CASSSSRLAGGNEQFF; DNA: TGTGCCAGCAGCTCCTCGAGGCTAGCGGGAGGCAATGAGCAGTTCTTC
J: TRBJ1-6; D: .; V: TRBV7-2; size: few; CDR3: CASSPDSMANSPLHF; DNA: TGTGCCAGCAGCCCGGACAGTATGGCCAATTCACCCCTCCACTTT
J: TRBJ1-2; D: .; V: TRBV27; size: .; CDR3: CASSLYGTPTSNYGYTF; DNA: TGTGCCAGCAGTCTATACGGGACACCCACTTCTAACTATGGCTACACCTTC
J: TRBJ1-3; D: .; V: TRBV2; size: .; CDR3: CASSPRTEISGNTIYF; DNA: TGTGCCAGCAGTCCACGGACTGAAATCTCTGGAAACACCATATATTTT
J: TRBJ2-5; D: TRBD2; V: TRBV28; size: .; CDR3: CASSFCCRLAGGQYQETQYF; DNA: TGTGCCAGCAGTTTCTGCTGCCGTCTAGCGGGGGGTCAGTACCAAGAGACCCAGTACTTC
J: TRBJ1-1; D: TRBD1; V: TRBV5-6; size: .; CDR3: CASSHKRGTGVNTEAFF; DNA: TGTGCCAGCAGCCACAAGCGCGGGACAGGGGTAAACACTGAAGCTTTCTTT
J: TRBJ1-5; D: TRBD1; V: TRBV5-1; size: .; CDR3: CASSLTGTQPQHF; DNA: TGCGCCAGCAGTTTGACAGGGACTCAGCCCCAGCATTTT
J: TRBJ1-1; D: .; V: TRBV2; size: .; CDR3: CASSGHLNTEAFF; DNA: TGTGCCAGCAGTGGACACTTGAACACTGAAGCTTTCTTT
J: TRBJ2-3; D: .; V: TRBV27; size: .; CDR3: CASRGGLGTDTQYF; DNA: TGTGCCAGCAGGGGGGGGCTGGGCACAGATACGCAGTATTTT
J: TRBJ2-3; D: .; V: TRBV7-2; size: .; CDR3: CASSPDYLFTDTQYF; DNA: TGTGCCAGCAGCCCCGACTATCTATTCACAGATACGCAGTATTTT
J: TRBJ1-1; D: .; V: TRBV4-1; size: few; CDR3: CASSLEGRNTEAFF; DNA: TGCGCCAGCAGCCTTGAGGGCAGGAACACTGAAGCTTTCTTT
J: TRBJ2-3; D: TRBD2; V: TRBV6-1; size: many; CDR3: CASSEIAGGPDTQYF; DNA: TGTGCCAGCAGTGAAATAGCGGGGGGGCCGGATACGCAGTATTTT
J: TRBJ2-1; D: TRBD2; V: TRBV6-5; size: .; CDR3: CASTPYGTSRGGQFF; DNA: TGTGCCAGCACTCCCTACGGGACTAGCCGGGGAGGGCAGTTCTTC
J: TRBJ1-5; D: .; V: TRBV4-1; size: .; CDR3: CASSHLAGGNQPQHF; DNA: TGCGCCAGCAGCCATCTCGCCGGGGGCAATCAGCCCCAGCATTTT
J: TRBJ1-2; D: TRBD1; V: TRBV18; size: .; CDR3: CASSPRDRDGYTF; DNA: TGTGCCAGCTCCCCTAGAGACAGGGACGGCTACACCTTC
J: TRBJ2-3; D: TRBD2; V: TRBV10-1; size: .; CDR3: CASSRERLGGNTQYF; DNA: TGCGCCAGCAGCCGTGAGAGGTTGGGAGGGAATACGCAATATTTT
J: TRBJ1-1; D: TRBD1; V: TRBV28; size: .; CDR3: CASSRRGSNTEAFF; DNA: TGTGCCAGCAGTCGCAGGGGGAGTAACACTGAAGCTTTCTTT
J: TRBJ2-1; D: .; V: TRBV15; size: .; CDR3: CATSSSSYNEQFF; DNA: TGTGCCACCAGCAGTTCATCCTACAATGAGCAGTTCTTC
J: TRBJ2-1; D: TRBD1; V: TRBV28; size: .; CDR3: CASSISRGPGQGVYNEQFF; DNA: TGTGCCAGCAGCATAAGTCGGGGGCCTGGACAGGGGGTATACAATGAGCAGTTCTTC
J: TRBJ2-5; D: .; V: TRBV5-3; size: once; CDR3: CARSGGQPQYF; DNA: TGTGCCAGAAGCGGGGGACAACCCCAGTACTTC
J: TRBJ1-5; D: .; V: TRBV10-3; size: .; CDR3: CAISREGNQPQHF; DNA: TGTGCCATCAGCAGGGAGGGCAATCAGCCCCAGCATTTT
J: TRBJ1-5; D: TRBD1; V: TRBV19; size: .; CDR3: CASSIVEGTGHQPQHF; DNA: TGTGCCAGTAGTATAGTGGAGGGGACAGGCCACCAGCCCCAGCATTTT
J: TRBJ1-1; D: TRBD1; V: TRBV12-3/TRBV12-4; size: .; CDR3: CASTDRGIERFF; DNA: TGTGCCAGCACCGACAGGGGAATAGAGAGGTTCTTT
J: TRBJ1-2; D: .; V: TRBV4-3; size: .; CDR3: CASSPDVEQANYGYTF; DNA: TGCGCCAGCAGCCCAGACGTGGAGCAAGCTAACTATGGCTACACCTTC
J: TRBJ1-6; D: .; V: TRBV4-3; size: once; CDR3: CASSQDSGSSYNSPLHF; DNA: TGCGCCAGCAGCCAAGATTCCGGTAGCTCCTATAATTCACCCCTCCACTTT
J: TRBJ1-2; D: TRBD1; V: TRBV5-1; size: .; CDR3: CASSVGQGVPYGYTF; DNA: TGCGCCAGCAGCGTCGGACAGGGGGTCCCCTATGGCTACACCTTC
J: TRBJ1-5; D: TRBD1; V: TRBV7-2; size: .; CDR3: CASSLVGAGTGSNQPQHF; DNA: TGTGCCAGCAGCTTAGTTGGGGCGGGGACAGGTAGCAATCAGCCCCAGCATTTT
J: TRBJ2-1; D: TRBD1; V: TRBV11-1; size: .; CDR3: CASSFGGTAYNEQFF; DNA: TGTGCCAGCAGCTTTGGTGGGACAGCGTACAATGAGCAGTTCTTC
J: TRBJ1-4; D: .; V: TRBV5-6; size: .; CDR3: CASSLVSSTNEKLFF; DNA: TGTGCCAGCAGCTTGGTCAGTTCAACTAATGAAAAACTGTTTTTT
J: TRBJ2-3; D: TRBD2; V: TRBV13; size: .; CDR3: CASSSSGSVSDTQYF; DNA: TGTGCCAGCAGCTCTAGCGGGAGCGTTTCAGATACGCAGTATTTT
J: TRBJ1-5; D: TRBD1; V: TRBV7-9; size: .; CDR3: CASSAGQGANQPQHF; DNA: TGTGCCAGCAGTGCGGGACAGGGTGCCAATCAGCCCCAGCATTTT
J: TRBJ1-2; D: TRBD1; V: TRBV4-1; size: few; CDR3: CASSQDRQGGGYTF; DNA: TGCGCCAGCAGCCAAGATAGACAGGGTGGTGGCTACACCTTC
J: TRBJ1-2; D: .; V: TRBV5-1; size: .; CDR3: CASSLYRDAYGYTF; DNA: TGCGCCAGCAGCTTGTACAGGGATGCCTATGGCTACACCTTC
J: TRBJ1-1; D: .; V: TRBV5-1; size: .; CDR3: CASSPGTSASAFF; DNA: TGCGCCAGCAGCCCCGGGACATCTGCATCCGCTTTCTTT
J: TRBJ2-3; D: TRBD1; V: TRBV7-2; size: .; CDR3: CASSSQGFSAQYF; DNA: TGTGCCAGCAGCTCACAGGGGTTCAGTGCGCAGTATTTT
J: TRBJ1-1; D: .; V: TRBV18; size: .; CDR3: CASSPVVRDTEAFF; DNA: TGTGCCAGCTCACCAGTCGTCAGGGACACTGAAGCTTTCTTT
J: TRBJ1-1; D: TRBD1; V: TRBV27; size: .; CDR3: CASRPRDSGPLNTEAFF; DNA: TGTGCCAGCAGACCCCGGGACAGCGGGCCCTTGAACACTGAAGCTTTCTTT